These 25 T cell receptor beta chains were all obtained from the same sample, sequenced in a study of cytomegalovirus exposure and HLA in healthy donors. PCR was performed using 60 Vbeta and 13 Jbeta primers. TCRdb's copy holds only in-frame clones and misses some; the assay was immunoSEQ multiplex PCR. This table holds more than 100,000 clones, around 9% found once. The source material was PBMCs. Source of these receptors: a woman aged 40 to 50 in good health and CMV-seropositive.

V is TRBV6-1 and J is TRBJ2-5; no clear D gene. Near its end, the DNA agrees better with TRBJ2-7, so the J call may be wrong. The CDR3 covers 14 residues. Germline V gives CDR1 MNHNS, CDR2 SASEGT. CDR3 residues: CASSEAALTYEQYF. The CDR3 bases are TGTGCCAGCAGTGAAGCAGCTTTAACCTACGAGCAGTACTTC.

The J gene is TRBJ2-2, the V gene TRBV2; tentative D call: TRBD2 (6 bases). The CDR3 is 14 residues long. Per the germline V gene, CDR1 is SNHLY and CDR2 is FYNNEI. Trimming removed 7 bases from V and 2 bases from J, with 11 bases in between. CDR3 sequence (DNA): TGTGCCAGCATGGGGGGAACCAACACCGGGGAGCTGTTTTTT. The encoded protein is CASMGGTNTGELFF.

This clone was picked up a small number of times. The V and J genes are TRBV5-1 and TRBJ2-7; no reliable D call. Trimming pared 0 bases from V and 0 bases from J, leaving 10 bases between. The germline CDR1 and CDR2 sequences are SGHRS and YFSETQ. The CDR3 runs to 15 residues. CDR3 loop: CASSLAGLSSYEQYF. DNA for the CDR3: TGCGCCAGCAGCTTGGCCGGTCTCTCCTCCTACGAGCAGTACTTC. The variable domain in full, completed from reference TRBV5-1 and TRBJ2-7, reads KAGVTQTPRYLIKTRGQQVTLSCSPISGHRSVSWYQQTPGQGLQFLFEYFSETQRNKGNFPGRFSGRQFSNSRSEMNVSTLELGDSALYLCASSLAGLSSYEQYFGPGTRLTVT.

In regard to this clone: A read error may produce the germline difference seen at one junction end. The genes are TRBV2 and TRBJ1-2, with no clear D. CDR1 SNHLY and CDR2 FYNNEI come from the germline V gene. The length of the CDR3 is 11 residues. The CDR3: CASSEAQQKCF. In DNA, the CDR3 is TGTGCCAGCAGTGAAGCGCAACAGAAGTGCTTC.

The chain uses TRBV27 and TRBJ1-5; TRBD1 might be the D (5 bases). Germline values: CDR1 MNHEY, CDR2 SMNVEV (reference sequence). This CDR3 spans 15 amino acids. Trimming left V 2 bases short and J 2 bases short, with 10 bases between. In DNA, the CDR3 is TGTGCCAGCAGTTTAGGAGCGGGGGGCAATCAGCCCCAGCATTTT. It codes for CASSLGAGGNQPQHF.

The chain carries TRBV5-4 and TRBJ1-1; D unresolved. The germline CDR1 and CDR2 sequences are SGHNT and YYREEE (reference sequence). The CDR3 is made up of 11 amino acids. V dropped 2 bases and J dropped 8 bases, with 7 bases sitting between them. Here the CDR3 DNA reads TGTGCCAGCAGCTTCAGGCAGGAAGCTTTCTTT. It is translated as CASSFRQEAFF.

There are many counts of this clone. V gene TRBV4-1 combines with J gene TRBJ2-6; a weak D match, TRBD2 (5 bases). The V gene lost 3 bases and the J gene lost 5 bases, with 23 bases spanning the gap. The germline CDR1 and CDR2 sequences are MGHRA and YSYEKL. The CDR3 is 19 amino acids. The CDR3 bases are TGCGCCAGCAGCCACCCGAAAGTGCCTCAGGAGCGGAGGGCCAACGTCCTGACTTTC. It specifies CASSHPKVPQERRANVLTF.

V gene TRBV6-1 combines with J gene TRBJ2-7; a weak D match, TRBD1 (6 bases). Trimming stripped 10 bases from V and 3 bases from J, with 10 bases between. Germline loops: CDR1 MNHNS, CDR2 SASEGT. This CDR3 spans 11 amino acids. CDR3 loop: CAIVQGYEQYF. In nucleotides, the CDR3 is TGTGCCATTGTACAGGGCTACGAGCAGTACTTC.

The gene calls are TRBV9 and TRBJ2-3; TRBD2 agrees at 7 bases. CDR1 and CDR2 (germline): SGDLS, YYNGEE. This CDR3 is 17 amino acids long. The V gene end was trimmed by 0 bases and the J gene end by 3 bases; junction bases not matched to a gene: 10. Here the CDR3 reads CASSVAGGTHRTDTQYF. CDR3 nucleotides: TGTGCCAGCAGCGTAGCCGGGGGGACGCACAGGACAGATACGCAGTATTTT.

This clone was counted only a few times. The V call is TRBV29-1, the J call TRBJ2-7, with D possibly TRBD1 on 5 matching bases. V was shortened by 4 bases and J by 2 bases, with 15 bases between the two germline ends. Germline V lookup: CDR1 SQVTM, CDR2 ANQGSEA. The CDR3 contains 14 residues. CDR3 bases: TGCAGCGTTGTTGATACAGGCGATCCCTACGAGCAGTACTTC. It is translated as CSVVDTGDPYEQYF.

Only a few counts were recorded for this clone. The J gene is TRBJ1-1, the V gene TRBV15, with a possible D match to TRBD1 (5 bases). CDR3 length: 13 amino acids. V was cut by 4 bases and J by 6 bases, with 12 bases left in between. The V gene's germline CDR1 is LNHNV and CDR2 YYDKDF (reference sequence). CDR3 protein: CATSKGLGAEAFF. Here the CDR3 DNA reads TGTGCCACCAGCAAGGGACTCGGCGCTGAAGCTTTCTTT.

This CDR3 reads CASSFLGQGATEAFF. CDR3 DNA: TGCGCCAGCAGCTTTTTAGGACAGGGGGCGACTGAAGCTTTCTTT. The chain uses TRBV5-1 and TRBJ1-1; 11 bases are shared with TRBD1. The V gene's germline CDR1 is SGHRS and CDR2 YFSETQ. Losses at the gene ends were 2 bases for V and 5 bases for J; bases not matched to a gene: 5. The CDR3 is made up of 15 amino acids.

This clone was seen a few times. V usage is TRBV7-9 and J usage is TRBJ2-5; possible D gene TRBD1, 5 bases. This CDR3 has 15 residues. V gave up 1 base and J gave up 2 bases, with 11 bases separating them. Germline CDR1 SEHNR, CDR2 FQNEAQ (reference sequence). The CDR3 DNA is TGTGCCAGCAGCTTAGAAAGGGGAAGACAAGAGACCCAGTACTTC. This gives the protein CASSLERGRQETQYF.

This clone was seen more than once but under ten times. The chain carries TRBV5-1 and TRBJ1-1, with a tentative D call TRBD1 (6 bases). The CDR3 has 13 amino acids. Per the germline V gene, CDR1 is SGHRS and CDR2 is YFSETQ. V was clipped by 5 bases and J by 4 bases, with 12 bases between them. CDR3 sequence (DNA): TGCGCCAGCAGAATAACAGGGAGCACTGAAGCTTTCTTT. Translation: CASRITGSTEAFF.

This clone has more than one count but fewer than ten. The chain joins TRBV27 to TRBJ1-1; 9 bases line up with TRBD1. From germline, CDR1 is MNHEY and CDR2 SMNVEV (reference sequence). CDR3 length: 12 amino acids. J was trimmed by 12 bases and V by 3 bases; bases with no gene match: 5. As DNA, the CDR3 is TGTGCCAGCAGTTTCTCCGGACAGGGGACTTTCTTT. Translation: CASSFSGQGTFF.

Details on this clone: Germline and junction disagree at one end, which may indicate a read error. The rearrangement uses TRBV2 and TRBJ1-5; 7 bases are shared with TRBD1. This CDR3 is built from 15 residues. From germline, CDR1 is SNHLY and CDR2 FYNNEI. The CDR3 loop reads CASKENRGRSQPQNF. The CDR3 DNA is TGTGCCAGCAAAGAAAACAGGGGACGGAGTCAGCCCCAGAATTTT.

The gene calls are TRBV5-4 and TRBJ2-4, with a possible D match to TRBD2 (6 bases). The CDR3 is 14 amino acids. Germline V gene lookup returns CDR1 SGHNT and CDR2 YYREEE (reference sequence). Trimming pared 1 base from V and 1 base from J, leaving 6 bases between. This chain's CDR3 is CASSLRGAKNIQYF. CDR3 bases: TGTGCCAGCAGCTTGCGGGGGGCCAAAAACATTCAGTACTTC.

This clone was recorded a few times. The genes are TRBV6-5 and TRBJ2-4, with 7 nucleotides matching TRBD1. Looked up from germline, CDR1 is MNHEY and CDR2 is SVGAGI. The CDR3 is 15 amino acids. Germline trimming cut 1 base from V and 5 bases from J; bases unmatched to any gene: 5. The CDR3 protein is CASSYFGTVENIQYF. The CDR3 DNA reads TGTGCCAGCAGTTACTTCGGGACAGTAGAAAACATTCAGTACTTC.

The CDR3 region has the DNA TGTGCCAGCAGTTTTCCTCCGGGACAGCGAACCTACGAGCAGTACTTC. Protein sequence: CASSFPPGQRTYEQYF. J is TRBJ2-7 and V is TRBV6-6; 7 nucleotides match TRBD1. The CDR3 contains 16 residues. Germline CDR1 and CDR2: MNHNY and SVGAGI (reference sequence). V lost 4 bases, J lost 2 bases, and 11 bases stayed unmatched.

The chain recombines TRBV19 with TRBJ1-5; D gene uncertain. Trimming removed 6 bases from V and 0 bases from J, with 12 bases in between. This CDR3 is built from 15 residues. Germline V gene lookup returns CDR1 LNHDA and CDR2 SQIVND (reference sequence). The CDR3 region has the DNA TGTGCCAGTAGCGGAGCAGCGGATAGCAATCAGCCCCAGCATTTT. Translation: CASSGAADSNQPQHF.

The chain combines TRBV2 with TRBJ1-2; the match to TRBD1 covers 9 bases. Unmatched junction bases numbered 2, after V lost 4 bases and J lost 5 bases. Germline CDR1 reads SNHLY; CDR2 reads FYNNEI. The CDR3 spans 13 residues. The CDR3 region is CASSATGGYGYTF. The CDR3, as DNA: TGTGCCAGCAGTGCGACAGGGGGGTATGGCTACACCTTC.

With regard to this clone: Additional DNA sequences in this sample encode the identical CDR3. The chain joins TRBV6-6 to TRBJ2-6; D gene unclear. There are 15 residues in the CDR3. The V and J ends lost 2 bases and 4 bases respectively, with 9 bases between them. Germline lookup yields CDR1 MNHNY and CDR2 SVGAGI (reference sequence). CDR3 coding DNA: TGTGCCAGCAGTTACGTCCAATCCGGGGCCAACGTCCTGACTTTC. Residues: CASSYVQSGANVLTF.

The V gene is TRBV11-2, the J gene TRBJ1-2, with 9 bases identical to TRBD1. CDR1 and CDR2 (germline): SGHAT, FQNNGV. J lost 8 bases, V lost 6 bases, and 13 bases had no gene match. This CDR3 has 15 amino acids. CDR3 in amino acids: CASRRTGGFMEGYTF. DNA for the CDR3: TGTGCCAGCAGACGCACAGGGGGCTTTATGGAAGGCTACACCTTC.

The CDR3 nucleotides are TGTGCCAGCAGTTTATCCAGCCGGGGTCATGAAAAACTGTTTTTT. Translation: CASSLSSRGHEKLFF. V gene TRBV27 combines with J gene TRBJ1-4, with D unclear. The CDR3 is made up of 15 amino acids. Trimming took off 0 bases at V and 6 bases at J, with 11 bases between the two ends. CDR1 is MNHEY, CDR2 SMNVEV, per germline (reference sequence).

This clone was detected only a few times. The V gene is TRBV6-6, the J gene TRBJ2-7, with 7 bases lining up with TRBD2. The J segment lost 7 bases and the V segment lost 5 bases, leaving 14 bases of the junction unmatched. This CDR3 has 15 residues. Germline CDR1 MNHNY, CDR2 SVGAGI (reference sequence). This CDR3 reads CASSDVPDGAGEQYF. The CDR3, as DNA: TGTGCCAGCAGTGACGTCCCGGACGGAGCGGGAGAGCAGTACTTC.